The 24 T cell receptor beta chains listed next were all sequenced from one sample in a study of T-cell memory formation after mild COVID-19. TCRdb reprocessed the 5' RACE reads with MiXCR, giving one entry per CDR3 protein. The data contain 95,000 to 120,000 distinct CDR3 sequences, over 20% of them singletons. Sequenced sample: PBMCs or a T cell subset sorted from them (not recorded which). The receptors originated from a man younger than 30 who had mild COVID-19 (a few samples of this study predate the infection). Cell type and time point are not known.

CDR3 DNA: TGTGCCAGCAGCCTCCTAGGGGCGGGGACCAGCACAGATACGCAGTATTTT. It specifies CASSLLGAGTSTDTQYF. The chain combines TRBV27 with TRBJ2-3, with a possible D match to TRBD2 (6 bases). The germline gives CDR1 MNHEY, CDR2 SMNVEV (reference sequence). The CDR3 is 17 residues long. Trimming stripped 6 bases from V and 0 bases from J, with 19 bases between.

The CDR3, as DNA: TGCGCCAGCAGCCCGACGGGACAGCGGTCCTACGAGCAGTACTTC. This codes for CASSPTGQRSYEQYF. This chain joins TRBV4-1 and TRBJ2-7, with 7 bases fitting TRBD1. V was pared by 4 bases and J by 1 base, with 7 bases of the junction left unmatched. The CDR3 is 15 residues long. From germline, CDR1 is MGHRA and CDR2 YSYEKL.

V gene TRBV14 combines with J gene TRBJ2-6, with TRBD2 matching over 7 bases. Unmatched junction bases numbered 12, after V lost 7 bases and J lost 0 bases. CDR3 length: 18 amino acids. Germline CDR1 reads SGHDN; CDR2 reads FVKESK. CDR3 in DNA: TGTGCCAGCACCCAGGGAGGGATTTCCTACTCTGGGGCCAACGTCCTGACTTTC. This translates into CASTQGGISYSGANVLTF.

This rearrangement joins TRBV5-1 to TRBJ2-2; D remains unclear. There are 18 residues in the CDR3. The germline V gene encodes CDR1 SGHRS and CDR2 YFSETQ. V lost 5 bases and J 0 bases, leaving 20 bases between the germline ends. CDR3 protein: CASRAPVHQPPNTGELFF. The CDR3 bases are TGCGCCAGCAGAGCCCCAGTGCATCAACCCCCGAACACCGGGGAGCTGTTTTTT. Using reference TRBV5-1 and TRBJ2-2 for the parts outside the CDR3, the full variable domain is KAGVTQTPRYLIKTRGQQVTLSCSPISGHRSVSWYQQTPGQGLQFLFEYFSETQRNKGNFPGRFSGRQFSNSRSEMNVSTLELGDSALYLCASRAPVHQPPNTGELFFGEGSRLTVL.

The J gene is TRBJ1-2, the V gene TRBV6-5, with D possibly matching TRBD1 (6 bases). CDR3 size: 15 residues. Trimming took 2 bases from V and 3 from J, leaving 13 bases between them. Germline CDR1 and CDR2: MNHEY and SVGAGI. CDR3 loop: CASSYGEQGDYGYTF. CDR3 in DNA: TGTGCCAGCAGTTACGGCGAACAGGGTGACTATGGCTACACCTTC.

The chain links TRBV20-1 to TRBJ2-3; possibly TRBD2 for D (6 bases). Trimming removed 4 bases at V and 0 bases at J, with 11 bases between. In germline, CDR1 is DFQATT, CDR2 SNEGSKA (reference sequence). The CDR3 spans 14 residues. The CDR3 loop is CSAMVAGSTDTQYF. In DNA, the CDR3 is TGCAGTGCTATGGTCGCGGGAAGCACAGATACGCAGTATTTT.

The chain links TRBV27 to TRBJ2-2; the D is unclear. This CDR3 is 11 amino acids long. V shed 7 bases and J shed 6 bases, with 6 bases lying between them. Germline V lookup: CDR1 MNHEY, CDR2 SMNVEV (reference sequence). The CDR3 DNA sequence: TGTGCCAGCAAATGGGCCGGGGAGCTGTTTTTT. Its translation: CASKWAGELFF.

This chain joins TRBV6-5 and TRBJ2-5, with TRBD1 matching over 9 bases. J gave up 5 bases and V 6 bases, and 4 bases lay outside the gene matches. This CDR3 is built from 13 residues. Looked up from germline, CDR1 is MNHEY and CDR2 is SVGAGI. DNA of the CDR3: TGTGCCAGCAGGGGGACAGGGCGGGAGACCCAGTACTTC. Amino acid sequence: CASRGTGRETQYF.

In its sample, this clonotype was seen once. The V call is TRBV18, the J call TRBJ2-5; D is uncertain. Germline V gives CDR1 KGHSH, CDR2 LQKENI. V was shortened by 1 base and J by 0 bases, with 12 bases between the two germline ends. This CDR3 is built from 16 residues. CDR3 residues: CASSPQALAYQETQYF. The CDR3 DNA reads as TGTGCCAGCTCACCACAGGCGCTGGCGTACCAAGAGACCCAGTACTTC.

This clonotype was counted a few times. The rearrangement links TRBV24-1 to TRBJ2-1; possible D gene TRBD1, 6 bases. Trimming cost V 2 bases and J 3 bases, with 13 bases left between them. CDR1 KGHDR and CDR2 SFDVKD come from the germline V gene. CDR3 size: 16 residues. The CDR3 region has the DNA TGTGCCACCAGTGATTGGGGGACAAGAAGCTACAATGAGCAGTTCTTC. This encodes CATSDWGTRSYNEQFF.

This sequence joins TRBV3-1 and TRBJ2-2; D ambiguous. V was cut by 0 bases and J by 0 bases, with 17 bases left in between. Germline V gene data show CDR1 as LGHDT and CDR2 as YNNKEL (reference sequence). The length of the CDR3 is 19 residues. The CDR3 DNA is TGTGCCAGCAGCCAAGACCCACCCAGGTCAGCCGCGAACACCGGGGAGCTGTTTTTT. Its protein product is CASSQDPPRSAANTGELFF.

V is TRBV6-5 and J is TRBJ2-4; TRBD1 might be the D (5 bases). V was cut by 6 bases and J by 2 bases, with 17 bases left in between. Per germline, CDR1 MNHEY and CDR2 SVGAGI. This CDR3 region has 16 residues. Here the CDR3 DNA reads TGTGCCAGCAGACCCATCGGCCAGGGCACCAAAAACATTCAGTACTTC. Translating gives CASRPIGQGTKNIQYF.

This clonotype showed up just a few times. The genes are TRBV5-4 and TRBJ2-5, with no clear D. Germline loops: CDR1 SGHNT, CDR2 YYREEE (reference sequence). Trimming removed 2 bases from V and 5 bases from J, with 13 bases in between. The CDR3 runs 14 residues. CDR3 region: CASSLVGVGETQYF. The CDR3, as DNA: TGTGCCAGCAGCTTAGTTGGGGTTGGGGAGACCCAGTACTTC.

This clonotype was observed a few times. The chain joins TRBV18 to TRBJ2-7; TRBD1 agrees at 10 bases. J was trimmed by 1 base and V by 6 bases; bases with no gene match: 9. CDR1 and CDR2 from the germline V gene are KGHSH and LQKENI. The CDR3 is 16 amino acids. In nucleotides, the CDR3 is TGTGCCAGCTCTACCGGGACAGGGGCTCAATCCTACGAGCAGTACGTC. Encoded protein: CASSTGTGAQSYEQYV.

The V gene is TRBV29-1, the J gene TRBJ2-1; either TRBD1 or TRBD2 may supply D (5 bases each). The CDR3 consists of 15 residues. The germline gives CDR1 SQVTM, CDR2 ANQGSEA. V lost 3 bases and J lost 4, with 16 bases in between. This CDR3 reads CSVDRDERQYNEQFF. CDR3 sequence (DNA): TGCAGCGTTGACAGGGACGAGAGGCAATACAATGAGCAGTTCTTC.

This clonotype was found a few times. The rearrangement joins TRBV7-9 to TRBJ1-1, with D unresolved. The ends were cut back, 2 bases at V and 0 bases at J, with 10 bases in the middle. CDR3 size: 15 residues. The germline V gene has CDR1 SEHNR and CDR2 FQNEAQ (reference sequence). The CDR3 spells CASSLIGLMNTEAFF. The CDR3 region has the DNA TGTGCCAGCAGCTTAATAGGGCTAATGAACACTGAAGCTTTCTTT.

This clonotype was seen more than once but under ten times. This chain connects TRBV24-1 to TRBJ2-5, with 8 bases matching TRBD2. Germline CDR1 reads KGHDR; CDR2 reads SFDVKD. This CDR3 has 16 residues. The trim removed 1 base at V and 2 bases at J, leaving 5 bases unmatched. CDR3 sequence: CATSDFQRGLQETQYF. CDR3 nucleotide sequence: TGTGCCACCAGTGATTTTCAGCGGGGGTTACAAGAGACCCAGTACTTC.

The chain uses TRBV7-2 and TRBJ2-7, with D hard to call. The ends were cut back, 3 bases at V and 3 bases at J, with 9 bases in the middle. CDR3 length: 13 residues. Germline lookup yields CDR1 SGHTA and CDR2 FQGNSA. The CDR3 DNA sequence: TGTGCCAGCAGCTTCTTCCAGCACTACGAGCAGTACTTC. This encodes CASSFFQHYEQYF.

The chain employs TRBV7-9 and TRBJ1-5, with D maybe TRBD1 (5 bases). Germline CDR1 is SEHNR and CDR2 is FQNEAQ (reference sequence). CDR3 length: 12 amino acids. The ends were cut back, 5 bases at V and 7 bases at J, with 9 bases in the middle. The CDR3 DNA reads as TGTGCCAGCAGCCCAGGGTCCCAGCCCCAGCATTTT. Its translation: CASSPGSQPQHF.

This clonotype has a single count. A read error may account for a junction end that differs from germline. This chain's CDR3 is CASSLDRPTGELSF. DNA of the CDR3: TGTGCCAGCAGCTTAGACAGGCCCACCGGGGAGCTGTCTTTT. The genes are TRBV7-6 and TRBJ2-2; TRBD1 or TRBD2 may be the D gene (5 bases each). Germline loops: CDR1 SGHVS, CDR2 FNYEAQ. This CDR3 comprises 14 residues.

V usage is TRBV6-5 and J usage is TRBJ2-7; tentatively, D is TRBD2 (5 bases). V was pared by 3 bases and J by 6 bases, with 18 bases between. Germline CDR1 and CDR2: MNHEY and SVGAGI. The CDR3 contains 15 residues. CDR3 loop: CASSYGGFVSGEQYF. Written as DNA, the CDR3 is TGTGCCAGCAGTTATGGCGGGTTTGTATCCGGCGAGCAGTACTTC.

This clonotype was seen a handful of times. CDR3 amino acids: CASSAGTDSYEQYF. The CDR3 region has the DNA TGTGCCAGCAGCGCCGGGACAGACTCCTACGAGCAGTACTTC. This chain joins TRBV2 and TRBJ2-7; 7 bases are a match to TRBD1. J lost 0 bases, V lost 6 bases, and 5 bases had no gene match. This CDR3 spans 14 amino acids. Germline V CDR1 and CDR2: SNHLY, FYNNEI.

This clonotype has just a few counts. V and J are TRBV27 and TRBJ2-5; D not resolved. Germline V gene data show CDR1 as MNHEY and CDR2 as SMNVEV (reference sequence). The CDR3 has 13 residues. Trimming took 1 base from V and 3 from J, leaving 6 bases between them. DNA of the CDR3: TGTGCCAGCAGTTTATGGGTGGAAGAGACCCAGTACTTC. Amino acids: CASSLWVEETQYF.

The chain employs TRBV30 and TRBJ2-7; D is unresolved. This CDR3 has 10 amino acids. V gave up 4 bases and J gave up 0 bases, with 1 base separating them. CDR1 is GTSNPN and CDR2 is SVGIG in the germline V gene (reference sequence). CDR3 sequence reads: CAWTSYEQYF. DNA of the CDR3: TGTGCCTGGACCTCCTACGAGCAGTACTTC.